Below are 16 T cell receptor beta chains sequenced from a single sample in a study of T cell responses to AZD1222 COVID-19 vaccine. Some clones are missing from TCRdb's copy, which holds only in-frame ones; the method was immunoSEQ multiplex PCR. This table holds about 110,000 clones, approximately 90% found once. The sequenced sample was peripheral blood, obtained on day 0 of MenACWY control vaccination. The receptors derive from an adult in good health.

This rearrangement joins TRBV28 to TRBJ1-6; TRBD1 matches at 7 bases. The CDR3 consists of 16 residues. With V trimmed by 7 bases and J by 5 bases, 11 bases remained unmatched. CDR1 and CDR2 from the germline V gene are MDHEN and SYDVKM. CDR3 in DNA: TGTGCCAGCACCGACCTCCGGACAGGAGATAATTCACCCCTCCACTTT. Amino acids: CASTDLRTGDNSPLHF.

The chain joins TRBV19 to TRBJ1-2; D gene unclear. Germline V lookup: CDR1 LNHDA, CDR2 SQIVND (reference sequence). CDR3 length: 13 residues. V was cut by 6 bases and J by 0 bases, with 8 bases left in between. DNA of the CDR3: TGTGCCAGTAGGCCGGGGACTAACTATGGCTACACCTTC. This translates into CASRPGTNYGYTF.

As concerns this clone: Its ends do not fully match the called genes, so a read error is possible. V is TRBV7-7 and J is TRBJ1-4; tentatively, D is TRBD1 (5 bases). CDR3 size: 17 residues. Germline CDR1 reads SSHAT; CDR2 reads FNYEAQ (reference sequence). CDR3 bases: TGTGCTAGCAGCGGAGGGGTTGGGAGTTCAACTAATGAAAAACTGTTTTTT. Protein sequence: CASSGGVGSSTNEKLFF.

This clone was seen only once. This chain uses TRBV27 with TRBJ1-5; no clear D. Trimming left V 4 bases short and J 4 bases short, with 8 bases between. Germline CDR1 is MNHEY and CDR2 is SMNVEV (reference sequence). The CDR3 covers 13 residues. DNA for the CDR3: TGTGCCAGCAGTTCAACTGGGAATCAGCCCCAGCATTTT. Translated: CASSSTGNQPQHF.

DNA of the CDR3: TGTGCCAGCAGCTTGTATGGGGGAACTAATGAAAAACTGTTTTTT. This encodes CASSLYGGTNEKLFF. The rearrangement uses TRBV5-5 and TRBJ1-4, with TRBD1 as a possible D gene (5 bases). CDR3 length: 15 amino acids. CDR1 SGHKS and CDR2 YYEKEE come from the germline V gene (reference sequence). Trimming stripped 1 base from V and 1 base from J, with 8 bases between.

The rearrangement links TRBV9 to TRBJ1-5, with D unresolved. Germline V CDR1 and CDR2: SGDLS, YYNGEE. With 1 base removed from V and 0 bases from J, the gap between germline ends came to 8 bases. This CDR3 has 15 amino acids. The CDR3, as DNA: TGTGCCAGCAGCGTATCTGATCATAGCAATCAGCCCCAGCATTTT. It encodes CASSVSDHSNQPQHF.

The chain joins TRBV2 to TRBJ1-3; a possible D gene is TRBD1 (5 bases). The CDR3 spans 14 residues. The germline CDR1 and CDR2 sequences are SNHLY and FYNNEI. Trimming left V 8 bases short and J 0 bases short, with 11 bases between. CDR3 nucleotides: TGTGCCAGCGCCGTGACAGACTCTGGAAACACCATATATTTT. Its translation: CASAVTDSGNTIYF.

The genes are TRBV5-1 and TRBJ2-2; TRBD2 agrees at 11 bases. J gave up 0 bases and V 4 bases, and 2 bases lay outside the gene matches. There are 16 residues in the CDR3. The germline gives CDR1 SGHRS, CDR2 YFSETQ. The chain's CDR3 is CASSGGLAANTGELFF. The CDR3 bases are TGCGCCAGCAGCGGGGGACTAGCGGCGAACACCGGGGAGCTGTTTTTT.

V usage is TRBV7-6 and J usage is TRBJ1-1; D might be TRBD1 (5 bases). CDR3 size: 12 residues. Germline V lookup: CDR1 SGHVS, CDR2 FNYEAQ. V was clipped by 5 bases and J by 5 bases, with 9 bases between them. In nucleotides, the CDR3 is TGTGCCAGCAGCCCTGGGGGTACTGAAGCTTTCTTT. Translated: CASSPGGTEAFF.

The rearrangement links TRBV27 to TRBJ1-1; D is unresolved. Germline V CDR1 and CDR2: MNHEY, SMNVEV (reference sequence). Trimming pared 3 bases from V and 1 base from J, leaving 9 bases between. The CDR3 runs 14 residues. CDR3: CASSFYGPNTEAFF. Written as DNA, the CDR3 is TGTGCCAGCAGTTTCTACGGGCCGAACACTGAAGCTTTCTTT.

Points on this clone: Other DNA sequences in the sample encode the same CDR3. The rearrangement links TRBV9 to TRBJ2-3, with D uncertain. CDR1 and CDR2 (germline): SGDLS, YYNGEE. The ends were cut back, 0 bases at V and 0 bases at J, with 2 bases in the middle. The length of the CDR3 is 13 residues. CDR3 DNA: TGTGCCAGCAGCGTAGACAGCACAGATACGCAGTATTTT. Amino acid sequence: CASSVDSTDTQYF.

The V and J genes are TRBV28 and TRBJ1-1, with D unresolved. V was shortened by 7 bases and J by 6 bases, with 12 bases between the two germline ends. The CDR3 is 12 residues long. Germline lookup yields CDR1 MDHEN and CDR2 SYDVKM. The CDR3 nucleotides read TGTGCCAGCAAAGGTTGGCCCTCTGAAGCTTTCTTT. This encodes CASKGWPSEAFF.

The chain links TRBV27 to TRBJ1-5, with D possibly being TRBD1 (6 bases). Germline loops: CDR1 MNHEY, CDR2 SMNVEV (reference sequence). The CDR3 length is 15 residues. The V gene lost 2 bases and the J gene lost 1 base, with 9 bases spanning the gap. The CDR3 DNA follows: TGTGCCAGCAGTTTACTCGGGACAAGCAATCAGCCCCAGCATTTT. Translated, it gives CASSLLGTSNQPQHF.

The chain has TRBV7-2 and TRBJ2-1; D possibly corresponds to TRBD2 (7 bases). Germline assignment: CDR1 SGHTA and CDR2 FQGNSA. V gave up 2 bases and J gave up 7 bases, with 15 bases separating them. The CDR3 consists of 15 residues. CDR3 loop: CASSLRGGRRNEQFF. CDR3 in DNA: TGTGCCAGCAGCTTAAGGGGGGGGCGTAGGAATGAGCAGTTCTTC.

This sequence joins TRBV28 and TRBJ2-7; D remains ambiguous. The CDR3 spans 14 residues. V was clipped by 7 bases and J by 5 bases, with 18 bases between them. Looked up from germline, CDR1 is MDHEN and CDR2 is SYDVKM. CDR3 in amino acids: CASIGGSQVHEQYF. CDR3 coding DNA: TGTGCCAGCATTGGCGGTTCCCAAGTCCACGAGCAGTACTTC.

J is TRBJ2-7 and V is TRBV29-1, with 8 nucleotides matching TRBD1. Germline-derived CDR1 and CDR2 are SQVTM and ANQGSEA. Trimming at V came to 0 bases and at J to 12 bases, leaving 7 bases not matched to a gene. The CDR3 contains 12 residues. The CDR3 sequence: CSVEDPRGHGYF. In DNA, the CDR3 is TGCAGCGTTGAAGATCCCAGGGGGCATGGGTACTTC.